This T cell receptor (beta chain) originates from a study of a mutant IDH1 vaccine in newly diagnosed glioma. The data were produced by immunoSEQ multiplex PCR, yet TCRdb's version contains in-frame clones alone and is incomplete. The top ten clones hold 0.77% of a sample with tens of thousands of clones, 85% to 90% of them seen once. Time point: week 23, last vaccination. Each dose of the vaccine consisted of 300 ug of mutant IDH1 20-mer peptide, with topical imiquimod. About this clone itself: The antigen remains undetermined.

The CDR3 is 11 amino acids. The germline CDR1 and CDR2 sequences are DFQATT and SNEGSKA (reference sequence). V was trimmed by 5 bases and J by 4 bases, leaving 6 bases between them. Findings and caveats of the study: Altogether, 80% to 95% of patients exhibited vaccine-induced immune responses. Pseudoprogression appeared independent of alterations in top peripheral clonotypes.

The material sequenced was PBMCs, taken from a glioma patient whose treatment included an IDH1 peptide vaccine. The clonotype originates from a woman aged 50 to 60 with glioma. The rearrangement uses TRBV20-1 and TRBJ1-3, with D tentatively TRBD1 (5 bases). The CDR3 loop reads CSAYRGNTIYF. The CDR3 coding sequence is TGCAGTGCTTACAGGGGAAACACCATATATTTT.